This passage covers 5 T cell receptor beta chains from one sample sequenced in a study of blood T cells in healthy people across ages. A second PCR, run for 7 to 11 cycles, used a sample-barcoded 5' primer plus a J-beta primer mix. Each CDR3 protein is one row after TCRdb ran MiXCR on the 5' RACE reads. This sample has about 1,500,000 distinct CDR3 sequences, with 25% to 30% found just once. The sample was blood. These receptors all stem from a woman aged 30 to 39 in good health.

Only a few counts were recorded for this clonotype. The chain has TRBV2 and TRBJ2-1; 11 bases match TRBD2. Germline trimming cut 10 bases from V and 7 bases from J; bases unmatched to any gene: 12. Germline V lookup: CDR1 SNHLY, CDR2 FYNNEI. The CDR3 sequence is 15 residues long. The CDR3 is CATSVELAGGNEQFF. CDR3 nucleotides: TGTGCCACCTCTGTAGAGTTAGCGGGGGGGAATGAGCAGTTCTTC.

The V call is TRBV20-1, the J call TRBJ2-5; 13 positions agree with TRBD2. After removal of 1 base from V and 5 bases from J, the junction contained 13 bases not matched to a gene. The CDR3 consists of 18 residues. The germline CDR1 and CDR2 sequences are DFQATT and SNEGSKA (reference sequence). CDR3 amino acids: CSARGLPGLAGFQETQYF. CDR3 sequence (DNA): TGCAGTGCTAGAGGCCTTCCGGGACTAGCGGGATTTCAGGAGACCCAGTACTTC.

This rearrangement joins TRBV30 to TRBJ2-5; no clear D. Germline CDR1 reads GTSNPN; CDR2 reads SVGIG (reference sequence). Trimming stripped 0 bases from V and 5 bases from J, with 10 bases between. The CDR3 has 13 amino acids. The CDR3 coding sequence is TGTGCCTGGAGTGTTGCCAGTGCGGAGACCCAGTACTTC. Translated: CAWSVASAETQYF.

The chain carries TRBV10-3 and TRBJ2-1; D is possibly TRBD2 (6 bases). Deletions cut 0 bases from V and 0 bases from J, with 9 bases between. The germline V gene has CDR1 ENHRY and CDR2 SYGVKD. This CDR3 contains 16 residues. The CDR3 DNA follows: TGTGCCATCAGTGAGTCGGAGGGGAGCTCCTACAATGAGCAGTTCTTC. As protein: CAISESEGSSYNEQFF.

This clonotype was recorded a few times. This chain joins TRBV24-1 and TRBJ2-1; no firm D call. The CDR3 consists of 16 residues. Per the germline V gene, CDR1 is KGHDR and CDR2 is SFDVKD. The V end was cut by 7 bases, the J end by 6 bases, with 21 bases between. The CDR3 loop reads CATRARVGDTANEQFF. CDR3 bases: TGTGCCACCAGGGCCCGAGTTGGGGATACCGCCAATGAGCAGTTCTTC.